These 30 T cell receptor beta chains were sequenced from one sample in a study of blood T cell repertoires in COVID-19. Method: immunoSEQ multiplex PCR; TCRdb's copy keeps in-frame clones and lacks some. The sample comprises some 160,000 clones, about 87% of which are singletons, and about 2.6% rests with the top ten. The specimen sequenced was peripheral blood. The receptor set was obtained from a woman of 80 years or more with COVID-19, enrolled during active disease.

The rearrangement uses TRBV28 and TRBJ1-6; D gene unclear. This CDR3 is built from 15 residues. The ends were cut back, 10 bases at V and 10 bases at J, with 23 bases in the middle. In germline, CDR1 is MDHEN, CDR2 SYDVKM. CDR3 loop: CATYPTEVGRSPLHF. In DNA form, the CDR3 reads TGTGCCACCTATCCAACGGAGGTAGGAAGGTCACCCCTCCACTTT.

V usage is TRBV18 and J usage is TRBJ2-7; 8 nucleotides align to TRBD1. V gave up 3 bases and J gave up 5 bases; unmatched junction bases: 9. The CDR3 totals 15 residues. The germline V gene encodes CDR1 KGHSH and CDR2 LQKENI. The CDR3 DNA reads TGTGCCAGCTCACCCCTCGGACAGGGTGGGAACGAGCAGTACTTC. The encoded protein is CASSPLGQGGNEQYF.

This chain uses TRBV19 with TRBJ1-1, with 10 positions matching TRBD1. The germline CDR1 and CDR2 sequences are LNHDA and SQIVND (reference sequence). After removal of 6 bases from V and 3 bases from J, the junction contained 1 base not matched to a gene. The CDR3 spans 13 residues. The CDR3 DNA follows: TGTGCCAGTAGCGGACAGGGGGACACTGAAGCTTTCTTT. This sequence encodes CASSGQGDTEAFF.

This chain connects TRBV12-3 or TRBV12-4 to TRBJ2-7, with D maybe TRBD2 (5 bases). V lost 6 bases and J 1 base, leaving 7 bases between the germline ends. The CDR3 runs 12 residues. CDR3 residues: CASSRGSYEQYF. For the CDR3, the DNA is TGTGCCAGCAGCCGGGGTTCCTACGAGCAGTACTTC.

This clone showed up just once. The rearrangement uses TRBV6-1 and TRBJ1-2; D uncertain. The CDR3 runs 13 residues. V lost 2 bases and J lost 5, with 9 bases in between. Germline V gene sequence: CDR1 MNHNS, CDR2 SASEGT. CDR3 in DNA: TGTGCCAGCAGTGAACTCCAGTTTTATGGCTACACCTTC. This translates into CASSELQFYGYTF.

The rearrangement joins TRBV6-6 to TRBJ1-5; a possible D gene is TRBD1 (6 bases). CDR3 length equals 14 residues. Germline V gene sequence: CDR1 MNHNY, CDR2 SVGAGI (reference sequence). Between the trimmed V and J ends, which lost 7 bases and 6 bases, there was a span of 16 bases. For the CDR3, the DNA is TGTGCCAGCACCAAAGGGCAGGGGATTCAGCCCCAGCATTTT. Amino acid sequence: CASTKGQGIQPQHF.

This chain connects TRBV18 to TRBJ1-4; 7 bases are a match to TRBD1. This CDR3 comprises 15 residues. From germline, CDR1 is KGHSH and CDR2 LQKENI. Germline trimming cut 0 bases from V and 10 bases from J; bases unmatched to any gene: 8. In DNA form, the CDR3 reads TGTGCCAGCTCACCACCGGACAGGTTTGGTGGAAAACTGTTTTTT. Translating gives CASSPPDRFGGKLFF.

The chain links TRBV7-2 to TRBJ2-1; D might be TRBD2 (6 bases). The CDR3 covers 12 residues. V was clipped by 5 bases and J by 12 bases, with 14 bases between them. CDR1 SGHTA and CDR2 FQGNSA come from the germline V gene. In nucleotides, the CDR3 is TGTGCCAGCAGCAAACCTACTAGCCCGCAGTTCTTC. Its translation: CASSKPTSPQFF.

CDR3 in DNA: TGCGCCAGCAGCTCCGGGACAGGGCCTCAAGAGACCCAGTACTTC. This sequence encodes CASSSGTGPQETQYF. The chain links TRBV5-1 to TRBJ2-5, with TRBD1 matching 9 bases. The germline gives CDR1 SGHRS, CDR2 YFSETQ. Trimming took 3 bases from V and 2 from J; bases not matched to a gene: 5. This CDR3 has 15 residues. Looking up the rest from reference TRBV5-1 and TRBJ2-5 gives the full variable domain: KAGVTQTPRYLIKTRGQQVTLSCSPISGHRSVSWYQQTPGQGLQFLFEYFSETQRNKGNFPGRFSGRQFSNSRSEMNVSTLELGDSALYLCASSSGTGPQETQYFGPGTRLLVL.

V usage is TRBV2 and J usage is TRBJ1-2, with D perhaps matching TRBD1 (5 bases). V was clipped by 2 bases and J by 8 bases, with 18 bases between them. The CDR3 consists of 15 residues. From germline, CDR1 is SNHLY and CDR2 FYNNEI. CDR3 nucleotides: TGTGCCAGCAGTGAAAAGCAGGGCAGCTCACGCGGCTACACCTTC. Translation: CASSEKQGSSRGYTF.

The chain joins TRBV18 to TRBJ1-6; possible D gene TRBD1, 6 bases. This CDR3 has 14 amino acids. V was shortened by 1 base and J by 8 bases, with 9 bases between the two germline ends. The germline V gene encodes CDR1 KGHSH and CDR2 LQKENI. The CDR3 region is CASSPLEGDSPLHF. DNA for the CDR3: TGTGCCAGCTCACCACTAGAGGGGGATTCACCCCTCCACTTT.

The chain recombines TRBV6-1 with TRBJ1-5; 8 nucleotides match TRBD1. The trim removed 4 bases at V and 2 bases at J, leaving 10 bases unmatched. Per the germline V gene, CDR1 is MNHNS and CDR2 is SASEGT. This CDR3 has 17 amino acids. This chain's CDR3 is CASSVPAGGAGNQPQHF. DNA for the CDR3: TGTGCCAGCAGTGTGCCCGCAGGGGGCGCGGGCAATCAGCCCCAGCATTTT.

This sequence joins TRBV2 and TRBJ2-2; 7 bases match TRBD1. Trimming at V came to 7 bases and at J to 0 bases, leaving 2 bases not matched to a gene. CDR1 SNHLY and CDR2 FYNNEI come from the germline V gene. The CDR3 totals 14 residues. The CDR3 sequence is CASKGTANTGELFF. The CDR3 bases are TGTGCCAGCAAGGGGACAGCGAACACCGGGGAGCTGTTTTTT. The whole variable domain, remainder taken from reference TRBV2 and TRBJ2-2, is EPEVTQTPSHQVTQMGQEVILRCVPISNHLYFYWYRQILGQKVEFLVSFYNNEISEKSEIFDDQFSVERPDGSNFTLKIRSTKLEDSAMYFCASKGTANTGELFFGEGSRLTVL.

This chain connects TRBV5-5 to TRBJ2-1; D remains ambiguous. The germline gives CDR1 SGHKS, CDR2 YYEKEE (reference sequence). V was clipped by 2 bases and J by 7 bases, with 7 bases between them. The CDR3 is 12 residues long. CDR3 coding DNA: TGTGCCAGCAGCTTCGCTAGTAATGAGCAGTTCTTC. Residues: CASSFASNEQFF. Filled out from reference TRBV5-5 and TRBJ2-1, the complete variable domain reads DAGVTQSPTHLIKTRGQQVTLRCSPISGHKSVSWYQQVLGQGPQFIFQYYEKEERGRGNFPDRFSARQFPNYSSELNVNALLLGDSALYLCASSFASNEQFFGPGTRLTVL.

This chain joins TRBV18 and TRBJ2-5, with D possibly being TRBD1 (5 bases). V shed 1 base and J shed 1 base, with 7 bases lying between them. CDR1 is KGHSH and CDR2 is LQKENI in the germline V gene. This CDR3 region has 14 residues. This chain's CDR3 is CASSPRQGQETQYF. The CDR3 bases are TGTGCCAGCTCACCACGTCAGGGCCAAGAGACCCAGTACTTC.

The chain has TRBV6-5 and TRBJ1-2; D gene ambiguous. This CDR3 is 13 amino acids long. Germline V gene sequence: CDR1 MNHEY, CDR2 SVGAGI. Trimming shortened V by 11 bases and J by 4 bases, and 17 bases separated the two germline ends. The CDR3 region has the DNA TGTGCCGTCAACAGTCTTCAGAGCTATGGCTACACCTTC. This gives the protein CAVNSLQSYGYTF.

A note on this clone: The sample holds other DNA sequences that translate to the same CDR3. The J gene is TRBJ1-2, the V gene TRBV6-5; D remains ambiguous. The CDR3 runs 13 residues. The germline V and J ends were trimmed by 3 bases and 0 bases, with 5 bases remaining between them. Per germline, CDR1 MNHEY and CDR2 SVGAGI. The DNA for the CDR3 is TGTGCCAGCAGTTATGACTCTAACTATGGCTACACCTTC. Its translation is CASSYDSNYGYTF.

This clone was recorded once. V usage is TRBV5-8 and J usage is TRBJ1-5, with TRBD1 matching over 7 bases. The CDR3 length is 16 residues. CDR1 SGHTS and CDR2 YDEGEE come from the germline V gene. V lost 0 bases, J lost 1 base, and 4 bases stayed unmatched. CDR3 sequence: CASSLATGISNQPQHF. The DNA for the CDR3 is TGTGCCAGCAGCTTGGCGACAGGGATCAGCAATCAGCCCCAGCATTTT.

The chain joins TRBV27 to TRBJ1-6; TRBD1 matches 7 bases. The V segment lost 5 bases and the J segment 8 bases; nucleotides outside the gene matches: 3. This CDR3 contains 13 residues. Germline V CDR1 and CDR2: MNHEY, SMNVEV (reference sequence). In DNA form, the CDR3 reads TGTGCCAGCAGTCCGGGACAGTATTCACCCCTCCACTTT. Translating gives CASSPGQYSPLHF.

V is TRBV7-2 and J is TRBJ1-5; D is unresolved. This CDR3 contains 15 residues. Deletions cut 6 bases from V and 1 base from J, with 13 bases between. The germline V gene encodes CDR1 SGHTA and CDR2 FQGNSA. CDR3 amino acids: CASSPVRESNQPQHF. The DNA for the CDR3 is TGTGCCAGCAGTCCAGTCCGGGAAAGCAATCAGCCCCAGCATTTT.

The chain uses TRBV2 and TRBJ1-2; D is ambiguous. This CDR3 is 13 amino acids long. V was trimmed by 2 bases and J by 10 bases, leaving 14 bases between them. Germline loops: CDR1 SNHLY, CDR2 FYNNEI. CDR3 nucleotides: TGTGCCAGCAGTGAAAGTTTGGAGGGCCTCTACACCTTC. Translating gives CASSESLEGLYTF.

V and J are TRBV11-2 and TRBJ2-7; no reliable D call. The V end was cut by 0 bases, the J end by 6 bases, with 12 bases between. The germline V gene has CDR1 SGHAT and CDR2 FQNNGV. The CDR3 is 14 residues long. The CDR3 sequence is CASSLDVSFGEQYF. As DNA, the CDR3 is TGTGCCAGCAGCTTAGATGTAAGCTTCGGCGAGCAGTACTTC.

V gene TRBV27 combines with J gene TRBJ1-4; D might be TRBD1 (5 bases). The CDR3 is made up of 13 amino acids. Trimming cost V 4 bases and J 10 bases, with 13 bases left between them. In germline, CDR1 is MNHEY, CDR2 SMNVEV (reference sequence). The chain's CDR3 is CASSWRDQGKLFF. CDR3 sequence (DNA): TGTGCCAGCAGTTGGAGAGACCAGGGAAAACTGTTTTTT.

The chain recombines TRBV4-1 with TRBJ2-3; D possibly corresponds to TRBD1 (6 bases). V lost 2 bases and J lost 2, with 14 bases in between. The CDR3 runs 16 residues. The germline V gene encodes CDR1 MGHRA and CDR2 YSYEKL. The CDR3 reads CASSQQSLGHTDTQYF. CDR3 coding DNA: TGCGCCAGCAGCCAACAAAGTTTGGGACACACAGATACGCAGTATTTT.

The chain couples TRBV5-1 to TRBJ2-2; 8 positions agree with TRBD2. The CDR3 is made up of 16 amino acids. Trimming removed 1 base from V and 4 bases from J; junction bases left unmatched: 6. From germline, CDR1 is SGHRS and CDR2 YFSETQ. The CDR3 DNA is TGCGCCAGCAGCTTGCGGTCGGGAGGGCCCACCGGGGAGCTGTTTTTT. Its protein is CASSLRSGGPTGELFF.

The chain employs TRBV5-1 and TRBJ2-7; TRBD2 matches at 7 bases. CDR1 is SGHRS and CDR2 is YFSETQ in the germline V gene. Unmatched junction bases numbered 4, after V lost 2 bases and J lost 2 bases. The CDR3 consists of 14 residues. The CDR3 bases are TGCGCCAGCAGCTTAGGCGCGGGGGCCTACGAGCAGTACTTC. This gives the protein CASSLGAGAYEQYF.

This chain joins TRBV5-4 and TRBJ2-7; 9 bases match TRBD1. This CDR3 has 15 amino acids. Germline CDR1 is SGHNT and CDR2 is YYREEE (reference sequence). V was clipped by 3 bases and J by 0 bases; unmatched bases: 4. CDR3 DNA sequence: TGTGCCAGCAGCTCGACAGGGGGAGGCTCCTACGAGCAGTACTTC. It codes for CASSSTGGGSYEQYF.

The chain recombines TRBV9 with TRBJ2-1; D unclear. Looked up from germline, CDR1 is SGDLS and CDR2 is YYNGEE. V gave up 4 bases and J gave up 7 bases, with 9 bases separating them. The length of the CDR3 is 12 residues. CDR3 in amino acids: CASSTRGNEQFF. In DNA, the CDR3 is TGTGCCAGCAGCACCCGAGGAAATGAGCAGTTCTTC.

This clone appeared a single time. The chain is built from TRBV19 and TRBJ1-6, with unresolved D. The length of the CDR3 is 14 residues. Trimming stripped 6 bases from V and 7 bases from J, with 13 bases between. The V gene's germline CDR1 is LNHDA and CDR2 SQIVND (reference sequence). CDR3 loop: CASSTGPGNSPLHF. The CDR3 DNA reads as TGTGCCAGTAGCACTGGGCCGGGGAATTCACCCCTCCACTTT.

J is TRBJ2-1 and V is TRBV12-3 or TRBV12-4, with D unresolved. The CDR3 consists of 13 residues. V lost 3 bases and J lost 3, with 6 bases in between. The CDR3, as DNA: TGTGCCAGCAGTTTTGGCTTCTACAATGAGCAGTTCTTC. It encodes CASSFGFYNEQFF.